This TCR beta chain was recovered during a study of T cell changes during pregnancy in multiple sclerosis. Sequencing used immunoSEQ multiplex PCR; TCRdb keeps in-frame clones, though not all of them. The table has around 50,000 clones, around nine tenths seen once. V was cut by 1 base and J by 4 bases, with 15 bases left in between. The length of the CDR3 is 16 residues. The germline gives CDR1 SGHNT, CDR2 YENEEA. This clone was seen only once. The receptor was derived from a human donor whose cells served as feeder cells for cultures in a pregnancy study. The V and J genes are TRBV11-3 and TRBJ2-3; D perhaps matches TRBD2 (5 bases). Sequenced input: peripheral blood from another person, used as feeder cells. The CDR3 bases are TGTGCCAGCAGCTTAGGTTCGCGGGTGTCCGCAGATACGCAGTATTTT. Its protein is CASSLGSRVSADTQYF.